The 25 T cell receptor beta chains presented below share a single source sample, sequenced in a study of blood T cell repertoires in COVID-19. Generated by immunoSEQ multiplex PCR, the TCRdb table keeps only in-frame clones and is missing some. Seen here are a few hundred thousand clones, approximately 90% observed once, and the top ten hold 3.5% to 4.5%. Sequencing was performed on peripheral blood. These receptors all come from a man between 45 and 60 years old with acute or convalescent COVID-19.

The genes are TRBV7-9 and TRBJ1-2; TRBD1 aligns across 7 bases. The junction had 7 bases not matched to a gene; V was cut back by 1 base and J by 5 bases. The CDR3 is 15 amino acids. Germline values: CDR1 SEHNR, CDR2 FQNEAQ (reference sequence). Written as DNA, the CDR3 is TGTGCCAGCAGCTTAGTAGGACAGGCATTATATGGCTACACCTTC. This codes for CASSLVGQALYGYTF. The complete variable domain, with remaining parts taken from reference TRBV7-9 and TRBJ1-2, reads DTGVSQNPRHKITKRGQNVTFRCDPISEHNRLYWYRQTLGQGPEFLTYFQNEAQLEKSRLLSDRFSAERPKGSFSTLEIQRTEQGDSAMYLCASSLVGQALYGYTFGSGTRLTVV.

This clone was seen only a few times. The chain joins TRBV5-1 to TRBJ1-2; 9 positions agree with TRBD1. Losses at the gene ends were 3 bases for V and 4 bases for J; bases not matched to a gene: 7. The CDR3 is 15 residues long. Germline CDR1 is SGHRS and CDR2 is YFSETQ. CDR3 DNA: TGCGCCAGCAGCTCGACGGGACAGGGCGCCTATGGCTACACCTTC. Translating it yields CASSSTGQGAYGYTF.

The chain has TRBV12-5 and TRBJ2-7; 7 bases agree with TRBD1. From germline, CDR1 is LGHNT and CDR2 FRNRAP. V trimming: 7 bases; J trimming: 4 bases; junction bases outside the gene matches: 10. The CDR3 is made up of 14 amino acids. CDR3 DNA sequence: TGTGCTAGTGCCCTGGGGGACAGCTTTTACGAGCAGTACTTC. Protein product: CASALGDSFYEQYF.

The rearrangement joins TRBV2 to TRBJ1-6, with TRBD1 matching 7 bases. Germline V gives CDR1 SNHLY, CDR2 FYNNEI. There are 16 residues in the CDR3. V trimming: 4 bases; J trimming: 2 bases; junction bases outside the gene matches: 5. The CDR3, as DNA: TGTGCCAGCAGTGTTGAGGGGGCCACCTATAATTCACCCCTCCACTTT. It translates to CASSVEGATYNSPLHF.

The gene calls are TRBV18 and TRBJ2-7; 10 nucleotides agree with TRBD1. CDR3 size: 15 residues. J gave up 4 bases and V 3 bases, and 6 bases lay outside the gene matches. Germline V gene lookup returns CDR1 KGHSH and CDR2 LQKENI. CDR3 protein: CASSPGTGVDYEQYF. DNA of the CDR3: TGTGCCAGCTCACCCGGGACAGGGGTCGATTACGAGCAGTACTTC.

The chain recombines TRBV6-4 with TRBJ1-5, with D perhaps TRBD1 (6 bases). V was shortened by 0 bases and J by 6 bases, with 15 bases between the two germline ends. CDR3 length equals 16 residues. Germline V gene sequence: CDR1 MRHNA, CDR2 SNTAGT. This CDR3 reads CASSDSISGDTQPQHF. The CDR3 region has the DNA TGTGCCAGCAGTGACTCTATTTCAGGGGATACTCAGCCCCAGCATTTT.

Only one count was recorded for this clone. The rearrangement links TRBV7-3 to TRBJ1-1; no clear D. The CDR3 loop spans 13 amino acids. V was pared by 3 bases and J by 0 bases, with 5 bases between. Germline CDR1 reads SGHTA; CDR2 reads FQGTGA. The CDR3 loop reads CASSLSMNTEAFF. In nucleotides, the CDR3 is TGTGCCAGCAGCTTGAGCATGAACACTGAAGCTTTCTTT.

The chain combines TRBV18 with TRBJ1-2; 7 bases line up with TRBD1. Germline CDR1 reads KGHSH; CDR2 reads LQKENI. V lost 6 bases, J lost 7 bases, and 11 bases stayed unmatched. The CDR3 length is 14 residues. Here the CDR3 DNA reads TGTGCCAGCTCGGAAACAGGGGAGAGGGCTGGCTACACCTTC. It codes for CASSETGERAGYTF.

V and J are TRBV6-5 and TRBJ1-2; D is undetermined. V was cut by 6 bases and J by 1 base, with 6 bases left in between. CDR1 MNHEY and CDR2 SVGAGI come from the germline V gene. This CDR3 is 12 amino acids long. CDR3 protein: CASREINYGYTF. CDR3 DNA sequence: TGTGCCAGCAGGGAGATTAACTATGGCTACACCTTC.

The CDR3 region is CASSLATGQATTNEKLFF. The CDR3 nucleotides are TGTGCCAGCAGCTTAGCAACGGGACAGGCCACAACTAATGAAAAACTGTTTTTT. The rearrangement joins TRBV11-2 to TRBJ1-4, with 8 positions matching TRBD1. The CDR3 loop spans 18 amino acids. Germline trimming cut 1 base from V and 0 bases from J; bases unmatched to any gene: 7. CDR1 is SGHAT and CDR2 is FQNNGV in the germline V gene.

V gene TRBV5-1 combines with J gene TRBJ2-5; perhaps TRBD1 as D (5 bases). Germline CDR1 and CDR2: SGHRS and YFSETQ. Trimming removed 3 bases from V and 2 bases from J, with 11 bases in between. The CDR3 totals 14 residues. The CDR3 coding sequence is TGCGCCAGCAGCTCCCCCCAGGGTCAAGAGACCCAGTACTTC. Amino acid sequence: CASSSPQGQETQYF.

The count of this clone is one. The rearrangement links TRBV2 to TRBJ1-2; 9 bases map to TRBD1. This CDR3 spans 15 amino acids. Germline CDR1 SNHLY, CDR2 FYNNEI. Trimming removed 9 bases from V and 4 bases from J; junction bases left unmatched: 12. CDR3 nucleotides: TGTGCCAGGCATATTCCCGGGACAGGGAGCTATGGCTACACCTTC. It translates to CARHIPGTGSYGYTF. The full variable domain, its missing parts supplied by reference TRBV2 and TRBJ1-2, is EPEVTQTPSHQVTQMGQEVILRCVPISNHLYFYWYRQILGQKVEFLVSFYNNEISEKSEIFDDQFSVERPDGSNFTLKIRSTKLEDSAMYFCARHIPGTGSYGYTFGSGTRLTVV.

The CDR3 DNA is TGTGCCAGCAGCGTAGCTCAGGGGGAGGCTGGAAACACCATATATTTT. Its translation is CASSVAQGEAGNTIYF. The gene calls are TRBV9 and TRBJ1-3; 7 bases align to TRBD1. The J segment lost 2 bases and the V segment lost 0 bases, leaving 5 bases of the junction unmatched. This CDR3 region has 16 residues. The germline CDR1 and CDR2 sequences are SGDLS and YYNGEE.

This clone was seen a few times. The chain joins TRBV2 to TRBJ2-1; D may be TRBD2 (6 bases). This CDR3 spans 14 amino acids. In germline, CDR1 is SNHLY, CDR2 FYNNEI. V shed 11 bases and J shed 2 bases, with 16 bases lying between them. In DNA, the CDR3 is TGTGCCCACAATAACGGACTAACCTACAATGAGCAGTTCTTC. Translation: CAHNNGLTYNEQFF.

This clone was counted once. Its ends do not fully match the called genes, so a read error is possible. V is TRBV10-1 and J is TRBJ2-7, with D perhaps TRBD2 (5 bases). The CDR3 is 14 residues long. Germline lookup yields CDR1 WNHNN and CDR2 SYGVQD (reference sequence). The CDR3 DNA sequence: TGCGCCAGCAGTGAGTCGAGGGCATCCTCCGAGCAGTACTTC. Translated, it gives CASSESRASSEQYF.

This sequence joins TRBV7-9 and TRBJ1-2; D may be TRBD1 (6 bases). Per the germline V gene, CDR1 is SEHNR and CDR2 is FQNEAQ (reference sequence). This CDR3 spans 15 amino acids. Trimming left V 1 base short and J 4 bases short, with 13 bases between. The DNA of the CDR3 is TGTGCCAGCAGCTTAGGGGCACAGGGCGGCTATGGCTACACCTTC. This gives the protein CASSLGAQGGYGYTF.

This chain uses TRBV11-2 with TRBJ1-4; no firm D call. CDR3 length: 17 residues. The V and J ends lost 1 base and 4 bases respectively, with 16 bases between them. Germline CDR1 reads SGHAT; CDR2 reads FQNNGV. The DNA for the CDR3 is TGTGCCAGCAGCTTAGGGCTCTGGGCCGGAGGTAATGAAAAACTGTTTTTT. Residues: CASSLGLWAGGNEKLFF.

The chain carries TRBV4-1 and TRBJ2-6, with 8 bases aligning to TRBD2. The germline V gene encodes CDR1 MGHRA and CDR2 YSYEKL. The CDR3 consists of 17 residues. V was clipped by 4 bases and J by 0 bases; unmatched bases: 5. CDR3 residues: CASSPGLASSGANVLTF. Here the CDR3 DNA reads TGCGCCAGCAGCCCCGGACTAGCTAGCTCTGGGGCCAACGTCCTGACTTTC.

The gene calls are TRBV12-5 and TRBJ1-6, with 9 bases matching TRBD1. The V segment lost 2 bases and the J segment 5 bases; nucleotides outside the gene matches: 1. CDR3 size: 15 residues. Germline CDR1 and CDR2: LGHNT and FRNRAP. As DNA, the CDR3 is TGTGCTAGTGGTTTGTGGACAGGGGATAATTCACCCCTCCACTTT. It is translated as CASGLWTGDNSPLHF.

The chain is built from TRBV12-3 or TRBV12-4 and TRBJ1-6, with unresolved D. This CDR3 has 13 residues. Trimming removed 4 bases from V and 7 bases from J, with 8 bases in between. The CDR3 sequence is CASSSPGNSPLHF. CDR3 in DNA: TGTGCCAGCAGTTCCCCCGGGAATTCACCCCTCCACTTT.

The chain links TRBV6-5 to TRBJ2-1; 8 nucleotides agree with TRBD1. CDR3 length: 14 residues. Unmatched junction bases numbered 6, after V lost 7 bases and J lost 4 bases. CDR1 and CDR2 from the germline V gene are MNHEY and SVGAGI. CDR3 region: CASNDRGLYNEQFF. CDR3 in DNA: TGTGCCAGCAACGACAGGGGATTGTACAATGAGCAGTTCTTC.

This chain connects TRBV4-1 to TRBJ2-3, with 10 bases that match TRBD2. Germline V gene sequence: CDR1 MGHRA, CDR2 YSYEKL. Losses at the gene ends were 2 bases for V and 0 bases for J; bases not matched to a gene: 8. There are 18 residues in the CDR3. CDR3 sequence reads: CASSQTSGDLPSTDTQYF. CDR3 bases: TGCGCCAGCAGCCAAACTAGCGGGGACTTGCCTAGCACAGATACGCAGTATTTT.

This sequence joins TRBV5-1 and TRBJ2-1, with 8 bases aligning to TRBD1. This CDR3 spans 16 amino acids. Per germline, CDR1 SGHRS and CDR2 YFSETQ. Unmatched junction bases numbered 9, after V lost 1 base and J lost 6 bases. The CDR3 bases are TGCGCCAGCAGCTTGAAGGTCCAGGGGGCTGGCAATGAGCAGTTCTTC. This sequence encodes CASSLKVQGAGNEQFF. The full variable domain, rest sourced from reference TRBV5-1 and TRBJ2-1, is KAGVTQTPRYLIKTRGQQVTLSCSPISGHRSVSWYQQTPGQGLQFLFEYFSETQRNKGNFPGRFSGRQFSNSRSEMNVSTLELGDSALYLCASSLKVQGAGNEQFFGPGTRLTVL.

This clone has a handful of counts. This rearrangement joins TRBV6-5 to TRBJ2-7; 8 bases fit TRBD1. Germline V CDR1 and CDR2: MNHEY, SVGAGI. With V trimmed by 4 bases and J by 7 bases, 12 bases remained unmatched. The CDR3 contains 15 residues. Here the CDR3 reads CASSFTGGKSEEQYF. In DNA, the CDR3 is TGTGCCAGCAGTTTTACAGGGGGTAAATCGGAAGAGCAGTACTTC.

The chain combines TRBV25-1 with TRBJ1-2, with a tentative D call TRBD1 (5 bases). The CDR3 length is 15 residues. Germline CDR1 MGHDK, CDR2 SYGVNS. V lost 5 bases to trimming and J lost 0 bases, with 13 bases between them. CDR3 loop: CASSSQQVANYGYTF. The DNA for the CDR3 is TGTGCCAGCAGTAGCCAACAGGTAGCTAACTATGGCTACACCTTC.